The source of this T cell receptor beta chain is a study of blood T cell repertoires in COVID-19. Overall study: The study drew acute and convalescent COVID-19 samples from the United States, Italy and Spain. Sources were T cells, B-cell-depleted T cells, or PBMCs; the material itself was cDNA or gDNA.

Original processing notes: Reference gene primer amplification yielded estimated nucleated cell counts. Assay used: immunoSEQ multiplex PCR; TCRdb lists only in-frame clones, some missing. The DNA gave D and trimming, while V, J and clone size come from that table. The sample comprises 110,000 to 150,000 clones, 65% to 80% of which are singletons, and around 4% rests with the top ten. The sequence was collected from a man between 60 and 75 years old with acute or convalescent COVID-19. The sequencing input was peripheral blood.

CDR3 DNA sequence: TGTGCCAGCAGCGCACAGACAGGTTCGATTCGCACAGATACGCAGTATTTT. Translating it yields CASSAQTGSIRTDTQYF. The chain is built from TRBV9 and TRBJ2-3; a possible D gene is TRBD1 (6 bases). CDR1 is SGDLS and CDR2 is YYNGEE in the germline V gene. The ends were cut back, 3 bases at V and 1 base at J, with 18 bases in the middle. The length of the CDR3 is 17 residues.